The 18 T cell receptor beta chains listed next were all sequenced from one sample in a study of cytomegalovirus exposure and HLA in healthy donors. 60 Vbeta and 13 Jbeta primers were used in PCR. Assay: immunoSEQ multiplex PCR; the TCRdb copy retains only in-frame clones and omits some. The table has hundreds of thousands of clones, about 90% seen once; the top ten hold roughly 2%. Sequenced: PBMCs. The receptors shown here come from a woman aged 18-29 years in good health and CMV-seronegative.

CDR3: CASSSPGQGIYEQYF. CDR3 coding DNA: TGCGCCAGCAGCTCGCCGGGACAGGGTATCTACGAGCAGTACTTC. This chain links TRBV5-1 with TRBJ2-7, with 9 bases lining up with TRBD1. V shed 3 bases, J shed 3 bases, and the junction held 7 bases outside the gene matches. Germline CDR1 and CDR2: SGHRS and YFSETQ. The CDR3 loop spans 15 amino acids.

The gene calls are TRBV2 and TRBJ2-7; 13 nucleotides align to TRBD2. CDR1 and CDR2 (germline): SNHLY, FYNNEI. The CDR3 contains 13 residues. Unmatched junction bases numbered 6, after V lost 9 bases and J lost 7 bases. The CDR3 nucleotides are TGTGCCAGTGCCGGGACTAGCGGGATAGAGCAGTACTTC. Translation: CASAGTSGIEQYF.

V is TRBV13 and J is TRBJ2-5; 11 nucleotides line up with TRBD1. The CDR3 runs to 16 residues. Germline CDR1 reads PRHDT; CDR2 reads FYEKMQ (reference sequence). Unmatched junction bases numbered 6, after V lost 1 base and J lost 5 bases. This CDR3 reads CASSLAVRDRGETQYF. The CDR3 DNA reads TGTGCCAGCAGCTTAGCCGTCCGGGACAGGGGGGAGACCCAGTACTTC.

The DNA for the CDR3 is TGTGCCAGCAGCGAAGGGGCAGGAACTGAAGCTTTCTTT. Its protein product is CASSEGAGTEAFF. This chain uses TRBV7-3 with TRBJ1-1; D possibly corresponds to TRBD1 (5 bases). The V end lost 5 bases, the J end lost 5 bases, and 12 bases lay between the germline ends. The germline V gene has CDR1 SGHTA and CDR2 FQGTGA. The CDR3 sequence is 13 residues long.

This CDR3 reads CASSLRRAREDNSPLHF. The CDR3 DNA is TGTGCCAGCAGCTTAAGAAGGGCCAGGGAGGATAATTCACCCCTCCACTTT. This chain connects TRBV11-2 to TRBJ1-6; tentatively, D is TRBD1 (5 bases). This CDR3 has 17 residues. Trimming shortened V by 2 bases and J by 5 bases, and 16 bases separated the two germline ends. CDR1 is SGHAT and CDR2 is FQNNGV in the germline V gene.

V is TRBV5-1 and J is TRBJ2-7; 10 bases are shared with TRBD1. The CDR3 is 15 amino acids. The germline V gene has CDR1 SGHRS and CDR2 YFSETQ. Trimming cost V 4 bases and J 2 bases; bases outside gene matches: 6. CDR3 coding DNA: TGCGCCAGCAGCCCCCCGGGACAGGGGACCTACGAGCAGTACTTC. It is translated as CASSPPGQGTYEQYF.

The rearrangement links TRBV9 to TRBJ2-1, with 7 bases matching TRBD2. CDR3 length: 16 residues. Germline V lookup: CDR1 SGDLS, CDR2 YYNGEE. J gave up 4 bases and V 8 bases, and 15 bases lay outside the gene matches. CDR3 protein: CASIVPRGEPYNEQFF. The DNA for the CDR3 is TGTGCCAGTATAGTACCCCGGGGGGAGCCATACAATGAGCAGTTCTTC.

The chain couples TRBV7-8 to TRBJ2-4; D might be TRBD1 (5 bases). In germline, CDR1 is SGHVS, CDR2 FQNEAQ. This CDR3 spans 21 amino acids. V was trimmed by 5 bases and J by 0 bases, leaving 29 bases between them. The CDR3 loop reads CASSPVGFVTAREIAKNIQYF. CDR3 bases: TGTGCCAGCAGCCCTGTCGGGTTTGTGACAGCCAGAGAAATAGCCAAAAACATTCAGTACTTC.

The chain combines TRBV28 with TRBJ1-5; D gene unclear. Germline V CDR1 and CDR2: MDHEN, SYDVKM. The CDR3 is 17 amino acids. V lost 5 bases, J lost 2 bases, and 19 bases lay in between. The CDR3 nucleotides are TGTGCCAGCAGTCCCCCCGTAGGAGTGAGGGGCAATCAGCCCCAGCATTTT. Translating it yields CASSPPVGVRGNQPQHF.

The chain recombines TRBV6-6 with TRBJ1-3; 8 nucleotides line up with TRBD1. CDR1 is MNHNY and CDR2 is SVGAGI in the germline V gene (reference sequence). The CDR3 totals 15 residues. V was pared by 0 bases and J by 5 bases, with 3 bases of the junction left unmatched. DNA of the CDR3: TGTGCCAGCAGTTACTCACAGGGGGAGCGAAACACCATATATTTT. Its translation is CASSYSQGERNTIYF.

V usage is TRBV10-1 and J usage is TRBJ2-7; a possible D gene is TRBD2 (5 bases). The V gene's germline CDR1 is WNHNN and CDR2 SYGVQD (reference sequence). This CDR3 spans 16 amino acids. V was cut by 3 bases and J by 1 base, with 16 bases left in between. The CDR3 bases are TGCGCCAGCAGTGACCCTCGACACTCGGGGTCCTACGAGCAGTACTTC. Protein: CASSDPRHSGSYEQYF.

Worth noting for this clone: One junction end disagrees with the germline gene, perhaps due to a read error. The V gene is TRBV7-7, the J gene TRBJ2-5; 8 nucleotides align to TRBD2. Germline V gene lookup returns CDR1 SSHAT and CDR2 FNYEAQ (reference sequence). CDR3 size: 15 residues. The CDR3: CASSLQAGVQEAQYF. Here the CDR3 DNA reads TGTGCTAGCAGCTTACAAGCGGGGGTCCAAGAGGCCCAGTACTTC.

This chain connects TRBV7-9 to TRBJ2-2; D remains unclear. Deletions cut 1 base from V and 5 bases from J, with 5 bases between. The CDR3 length is 13 residues. Germline lookup yields CDR1 SEHNR and CDR2 FQNEAQ (reference sequence). DNA of the CDR3: TGTGCCAGCAGCTTAGTCCGGACCGGGGAGCTGTTTTTT. Translation: CASSLVRTGELFF.

The V gene is TRBV7-9, the J gene TRBJ2-7; TRBD2 matches at 9 bases. Looked up from germline, CDR1 is SEHNR and CDR2 is FQNEAQ (reference sequence). The CDR3 extends over 16 amino acids. V lost 5 bases and J lost 2; bases outside the gene matches: 10. DNA for the CDR3: TGTGCCAGCAGCACCTACGCTAGCGGGGCCACCTACGAGCAGTACTTC. Translating gives CASSTYASGATYEQYF.

As DNA, the CDR3 is TGCGCCAGCAGCCAGGAGGAGAGGGGGCATAACTATGGCTACACCTTC. It encodes CASSQEERGHNYGYTF. The chain is built from TRBV4-3 and TRBJ1-2; 7 positions agree with TRBD1. Trimming removed 3 bases from V and 1 base from J; junction bases left unmatched: 8. The CDR3 has 16 amino acids. CDR1 is LGHNA, CDR2 YSLEER, per germline.

V usage is TRBV28 and J usage is TRBJ2-7, with D unclear. Germline V gives CDR1 MDHEN, CDR2 SYDVKM. The CDR3 sequence is 13 residues long. Trimming removed 2 bases at V and 2 bases at J, with 7 bases between. The CDR3 loop is CASSLPVTYEQYF. CDR3 in DNA: TGTGCCAGCAGTTTACCCGTTACCTACGAGCAGTACTTC.

The chain links TRBV5-8 to TRBJ2-5; 10 nucleotides line up with TRBD1. This CDR3 has 14 residues. The germline CDR1 and CDR2 sequences are SGHTS and YDEGEE. Trimming removed 2 bases from V and 7 bases from J; junction bases left unmatched: 5. The CDR3 DNA is TGTGCCAGCAGCTTCCGGGACAGGGGCTTGACCCAGTACTTC. Translation: CASSFRDRGLTQYF.

V is TRBV9 and J is TRBJ2-1; 8 bases agree with TRBD2. V lost 7 bases, J lost 9 bases, and 9 bases stayed unmatched. The CDR3 sequence is 13 residues long. Germline CDR1 and CDR2: SGDLS and YYNGEE. CDR3 region: CASDRPGGSEQFF. The CDR3 bases are TGTGCCAGCGATCGTCCGGGGGGGAGTGAGCAGTTCTTC.